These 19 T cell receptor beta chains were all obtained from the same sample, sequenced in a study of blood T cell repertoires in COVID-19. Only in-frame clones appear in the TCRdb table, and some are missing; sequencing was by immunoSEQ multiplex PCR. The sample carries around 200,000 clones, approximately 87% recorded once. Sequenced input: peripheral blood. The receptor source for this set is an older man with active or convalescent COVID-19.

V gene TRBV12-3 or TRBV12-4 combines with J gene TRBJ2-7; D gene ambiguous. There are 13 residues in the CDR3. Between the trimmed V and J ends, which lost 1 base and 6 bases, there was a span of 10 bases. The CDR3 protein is CASSLVARVEQYF. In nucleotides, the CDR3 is TGTGCCAGCAGTTTAGTTGCCCGGGTCGAGCAGTACTTC.

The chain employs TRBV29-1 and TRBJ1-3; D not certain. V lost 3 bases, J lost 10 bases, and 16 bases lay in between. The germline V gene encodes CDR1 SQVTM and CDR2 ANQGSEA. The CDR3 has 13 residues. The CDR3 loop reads CSVEEGLLGTIYF. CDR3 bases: TGCAGCGTTGAGGAGGGCCTTCTGGGGACCATATATTTT.

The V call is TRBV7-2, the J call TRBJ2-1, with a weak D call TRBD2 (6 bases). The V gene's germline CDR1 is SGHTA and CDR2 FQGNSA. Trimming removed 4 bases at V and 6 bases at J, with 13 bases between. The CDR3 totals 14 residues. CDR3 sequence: CASSSGVRGNEQFF. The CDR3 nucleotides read TGTGCCAGCAGCTCGGGGGTTCGGGGCAATGAGCAGTTCTTC.

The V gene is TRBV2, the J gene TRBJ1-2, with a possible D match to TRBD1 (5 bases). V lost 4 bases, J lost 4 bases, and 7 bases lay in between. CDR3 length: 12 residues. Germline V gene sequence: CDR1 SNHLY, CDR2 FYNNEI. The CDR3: CASSGDSYGYTF. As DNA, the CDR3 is TGTGCCAGCAGTGGCGACAGCTATGGCTACACCTTC. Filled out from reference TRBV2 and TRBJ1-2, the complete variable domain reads EPEVTQTPSHQVTQMGQEVILRCVPISNHLYFYWYRQILGQKVEFLVSFYNNEISEKSEIFDDQFSVERPDGSNFTLKIRSTKLEDSAMYFCASSGDSYGYTFGSGTRLTVV.

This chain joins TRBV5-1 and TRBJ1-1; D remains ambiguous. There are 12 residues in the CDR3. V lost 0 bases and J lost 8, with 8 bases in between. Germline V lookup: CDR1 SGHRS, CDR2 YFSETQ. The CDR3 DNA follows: TGCGCCAGCAGCTTGGGGAGCCGCGAAGCTTTCTTT. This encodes CASSLGSREAFF.

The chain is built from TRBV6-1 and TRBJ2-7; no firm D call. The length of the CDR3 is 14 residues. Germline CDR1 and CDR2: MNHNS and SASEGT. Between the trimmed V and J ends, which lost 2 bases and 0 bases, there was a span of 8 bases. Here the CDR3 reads CASSEQTVSYEQYF. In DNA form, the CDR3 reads TGTGCCAGCAGTGAACAAACTGTCTCCTACGAGCAGTACTTC.

This CDR3 reads CASSMWDRGPEAFF. CDR3 sequence (DNA): TGTGCCAGTAGTATGTGGGACAGAGGCCCGGAGGCTTTCTTT. The chain recombines TRBV19 with TRBJ1-1; 7 nucleotides line up with TRBD1. The junction had 12 bases not matched to a gene; V was cut back by 3 bases and J by 11 bases. Per germline, CDR1 LNHDA and CDR2 SQIVND (reference sequence). The CDR3 totals 14 residues. Using reference TRBV19 and TRBJ1-1 for the parts outside the CDR3, the full variable domain is DGGITQSPKYLFRKEGQNVTLSCEQNLNHDAMYWYRQDPGQGLRLIYYSQIVNDFQKGDIAEGYSVSREKKESFPLTVTSAQKNPTAFYLCASSMWDRGPEAFFGQGTRLTVV.

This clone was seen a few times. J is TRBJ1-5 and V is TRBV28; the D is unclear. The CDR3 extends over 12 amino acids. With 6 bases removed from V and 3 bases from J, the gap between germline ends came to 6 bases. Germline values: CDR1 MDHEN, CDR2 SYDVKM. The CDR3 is CASRASNQPQHF. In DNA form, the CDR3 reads TGTGCCAGCAGGGCCTCCAATCAGCCCCAGCATTTT. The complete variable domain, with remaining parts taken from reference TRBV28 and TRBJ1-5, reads DVKVTQSSRYLVKRTGEKVFLECVQDMDHENMFWYRQDPGLGLRLIYFSYDVKMKEKGDIPEGYSVSREKKERFSLILESASTNQTSMYLCASRASNQPQHFGDGTRLSIL.

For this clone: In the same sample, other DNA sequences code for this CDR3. CDR3 coding DNA: TGCGCCAGCAGCTTGGACACCAATCAAGAGACCCAGTACTTC. Its translation is CASSLDTNQETQYF. This chain uses TRBV5-1 with TRBJ2-5; D gene ambiguous. The CDR3 loop spans 14 amino acids. Trimming pared 0 bases from V and 2 bases from J, leaving 8 bases between. CDR1 is SGHRS, CDR2 YFSETQ, per germline.

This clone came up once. As DNA, the CDR3 is TGTGCCAGCAGCTATGGGTGGACAGCAAGTAACGAGCAGTACTTC. It specifies CASSYGWTASNEQYF. This chain joins TRBV7-2 and TRBJ2-7; a weak D match, TRBD1 (6 bases). CDR1 and CDR2 from the germline V gene are SGHTA and FQGNSA. This CDR3 comprises 15 residues. Trimming took 4 bases from V and 5 from J, leaving 18 bases between them.

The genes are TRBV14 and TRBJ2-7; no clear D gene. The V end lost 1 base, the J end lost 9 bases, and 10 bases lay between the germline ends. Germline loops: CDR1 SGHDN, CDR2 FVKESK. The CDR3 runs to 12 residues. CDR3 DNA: TGTGCCAGCAGCCAAGTCCCCTTCCTGCAGTACTTC. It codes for CASSQVPFLQYF.

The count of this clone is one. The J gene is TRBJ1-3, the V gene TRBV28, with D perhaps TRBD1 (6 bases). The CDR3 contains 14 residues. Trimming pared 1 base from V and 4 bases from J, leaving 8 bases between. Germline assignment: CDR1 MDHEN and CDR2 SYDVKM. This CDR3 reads CASSLSGAGNTIYF. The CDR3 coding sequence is TGTGCCAGCAGTTTATCAGGGGCCGGAAACACCATATATTTT.

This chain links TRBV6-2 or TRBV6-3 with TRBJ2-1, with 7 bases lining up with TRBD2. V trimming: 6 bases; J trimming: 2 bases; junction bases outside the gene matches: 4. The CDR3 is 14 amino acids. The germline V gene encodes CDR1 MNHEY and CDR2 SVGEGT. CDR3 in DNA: TGTGCCAGCAGCCGACTAGCACCCTACAATGAGCAGTTCTTC. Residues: CASSRLAPYNEQFF.

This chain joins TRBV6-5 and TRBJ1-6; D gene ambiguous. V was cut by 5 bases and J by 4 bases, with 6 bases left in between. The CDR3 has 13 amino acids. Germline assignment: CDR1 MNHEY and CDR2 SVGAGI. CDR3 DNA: TGTGCCAGCAGTAGAGAGTATAATTCACCCCTCCACTTT. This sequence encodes CASSREYNSPLHF.

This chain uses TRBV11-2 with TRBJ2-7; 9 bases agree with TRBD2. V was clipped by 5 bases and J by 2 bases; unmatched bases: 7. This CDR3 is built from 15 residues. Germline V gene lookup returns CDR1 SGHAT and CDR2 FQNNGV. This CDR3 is CASSPTSGSTYEQYF. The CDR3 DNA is TGTGCCAGCAGCCCGACTAGCGGTTCAACCTACGAGCAGTACTTC.

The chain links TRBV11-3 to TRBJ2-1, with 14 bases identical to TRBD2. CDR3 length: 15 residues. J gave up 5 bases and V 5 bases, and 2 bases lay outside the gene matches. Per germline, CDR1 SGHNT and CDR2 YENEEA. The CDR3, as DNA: TGTGCCAGCAGCACGGGACTAGCGGGAGACAATGAGCAGTTCTTC. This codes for CASSTGLAGDNEQFF.

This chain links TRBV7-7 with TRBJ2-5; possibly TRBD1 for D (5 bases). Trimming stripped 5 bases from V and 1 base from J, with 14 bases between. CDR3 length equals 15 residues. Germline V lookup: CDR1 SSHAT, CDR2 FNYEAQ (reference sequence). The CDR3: CASSQGGGTQETQYF. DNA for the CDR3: TGTGCCAGCAGCCAGGGTGGTGGTACCCAAGAGACCCAGTACTTC.

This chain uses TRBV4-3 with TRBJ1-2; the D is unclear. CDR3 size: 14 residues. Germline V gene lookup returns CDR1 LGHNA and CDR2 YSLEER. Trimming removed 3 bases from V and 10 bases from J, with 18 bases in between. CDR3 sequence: CASSHTDLNRDYTF. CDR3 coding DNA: TGCGCCAGCAGCCACACGGACCTGAATCGGGACTACACCTTC.

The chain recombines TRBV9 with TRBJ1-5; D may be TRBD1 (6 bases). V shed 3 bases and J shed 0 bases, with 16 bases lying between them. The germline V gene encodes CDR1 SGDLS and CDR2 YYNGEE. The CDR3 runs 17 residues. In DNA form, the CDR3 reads TGTGCCAGCAGCGCGGGGGGGCAGCCTTATAGCAATCAGCCCCAGCATTTT. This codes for CASSAGGQPYSNQPQHF.